One and the same sample provided the 2 T cell receptor beta chains below, sequenced in a study of post-analysis software for immune sequencing data. These receptors' antigens are unknown. General study results and limits: Four or five TRBV segments, including TRBV5-6, TRBV5-1 and TRBV20-1, were more frequent in patients than controls.

The TCR beta cDNA libraries contained unique molecular identifiers. MiXCR, run by TCRdb on the PCR reads, gives a single entry per CDR3 protein. The data hold more than 350,000 distinct CDR3 sequences, with roughly 38% observed a single time. Sequenced: blood. Source of these receptors: a girl aged 2-9 years with multiple sclerosis.

Only a few counts were recorded for this clonotype. This rearrangement joins TRBV2 to TRBJ2-1; 7 bases align to TRBD2. The CDR3 is made up of 14 amino acids. V was pared by 6 bases and J by 4 bases, with 6 bases of the junction left unmatched. Germline V lookup: CDR1 SNHLY, CDR2 FYNNEI. CDR3 region: CASRAAGPYNEQFF. CDR3 bases: TGTGCCAGCAGGGCAGCGGGACCTTACAATGAGCAGTTCTTC.

A note on this clonotype: A junction end diverges from the germline sequence, so it may reflect a read error. The J gene is TRBJ2-1, the V gene TRBV29-1; TRBD1 agrees at 8 bases. Looked up from germline, CDR1 is SQVTM and CDR2 is ANQGSEA. The CDR3 has 14 amino acids. CDR3 loop: CSVAGQGAVNGQFF. As DNA, the CDR3 is TGCAGCGTCGCTGGTCAGGGGGCAGTGAATGGGCAGTTCTTC.